These T cell receptor beta chains were read from a single sample in a study of blood T cell repertoires in COVID-19. TCRdb's copy holds only in-frame clones and misses some; the assay was immunoSEQ multiplex PCR. The repertoire holds about 250,000 clones, with roughly 91% as singletons. Specimen: PBMCs or T cells enriched from blood (not recorded which). These receptors all stem from a middle-aged man who had recovered from COVID-19. Each CDR3 is given with its conserved first and last residue. A D gene is named only where the DNA matches it firmly. Some rows have no size entry. The others give once, few or many, or a class for an expanded clone.

V: TRBV29-1
J: TRBJ1-2
size: .
D: .
DNA: TGCAGCGTTCCCCAGGGGAATGGCTACACCTTC
CDR3: CSVPQGNGYTF

V: TRBV21-1
J: TRBJ2-3
size: .
D: .
DNA: TGTGCCAGCAGCAAAGAGTTCGCCCGGCGGATCCAGCAGGGGCAGGTAGATACGCAGTATTTT
CDR3: CASSKEFARRIQQGQVDTQYF

V: TRBV5-5
J: TRBJ1-2
size: .
D: .
DNA: TGTGCCAGCAGCTTGGAAGGGGTGCTGAGTGGCTACACCTTC
CDR3: CASSLEGVLSGYTF

V: TRBV28
J: TRBJ2-7
size: once
D: .
DNA: TGTGCCAGCACCGAGACAGCCGGGGGCTACGAGCAGTACTTC
CDR3: CASTETAGGYEQYF

V: TRBV10-3
J: TRBJ1-1
size: once
D: TRBD1
DNA: TGTGCCATCAGCCGGCAGGGGGCGGGGAACACTGAAGCTTTCTTT
CDR3: CAISRQGAGNTEAFF

V: TRBV4-1
J: TRBJ2-7
size: .
D: .
DNA: TGCGCCAGCAGCCCCACTGATAGTACCCCCCCCCTCGAGCAGTACTTC
CDR3: CASSPTDSTPPLEQYF

V: TRBV13
J: TRBJ1-2
size: .
D: .
DNA: TGTGCCAGCAGCTTACGACAGGTAAACTATGGCTACACCTTC
CDR3: CASSLRQVNYGYTF

V: TRBV19
J: TRBJ1-2
size: once
D: .
DNA: TGTGCCAGTAGTATAGGACGAGCGAACTATGGCTACACCTTC
CDR3: CASSIGRANYGYTF

V: TRBV11-2
J: TRBJ2-5
size: .
D: TRBD2
DNA: TGTGCCAGCAGGGGACTAGCGGGGGGGCTCGGAGAGACCCAGTACTTC
CDR3: CASRGLAGGLGETQYF

V: TRBV5-1
J: TRBJ1-2
size: .
D: .
DNA: TGCGCCAGCAGCCAATCGACAGCGCAGGGCTATGGCTACACCTTC
CDR3: CASSQSTAQGYGYTF

V: TRBV7-8
J: TRBJ1-5
size: few
D: .
DNA: TGTGCCAGCAGCTTGGGATGGCCCCCGGGGAATCAGCCCCAGCATTTT
CDR3: CASSLGWPPGNQPQHF

V: TRBV28
J: TRBJ1-5
size: once
D: TRBD1
DNA: TGTGCCAGCTCCGCAACGACAGGGAGACAGCCCCAGCATTTT
CDR3: CASSATTGRQPQHF